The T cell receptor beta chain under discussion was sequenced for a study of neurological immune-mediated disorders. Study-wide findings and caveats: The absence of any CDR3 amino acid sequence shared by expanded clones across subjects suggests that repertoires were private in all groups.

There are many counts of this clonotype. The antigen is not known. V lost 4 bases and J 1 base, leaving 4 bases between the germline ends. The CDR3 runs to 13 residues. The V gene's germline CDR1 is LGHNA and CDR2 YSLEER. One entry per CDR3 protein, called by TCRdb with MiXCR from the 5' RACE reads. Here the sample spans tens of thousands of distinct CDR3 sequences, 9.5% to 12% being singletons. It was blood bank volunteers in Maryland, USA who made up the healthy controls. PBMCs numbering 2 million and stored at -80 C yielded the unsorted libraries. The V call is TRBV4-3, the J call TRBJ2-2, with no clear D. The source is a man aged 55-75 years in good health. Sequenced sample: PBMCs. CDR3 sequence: CASSRQNTGELFF. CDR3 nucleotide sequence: TGCGCCAGCAGCCGACAGAACACCGGGGAGCTGTTTTTT.